What follows are 8 T cell receptor beta chains derived from one specimen sequenced in a study of post-analysis software for immune sequencing data. Study findings and constraints: Included in a set of five TRBV segments more frequent in patients than controls were TRBV5-6, TRBV5-1 and TRBV20-1.

Antigen specificity for these receptors is unknown. Sequencing libraries made from TCR beta cDNA carried unique molecular identifiers. TCRdb passed the PCR reads through MiXCR, listing each CDR3 protein once. The data show 450,000 to 700,000 distinct CDR3 sequences, 40% to 50% seen once. Material for sequencing was blood. The receptors come from a girl under 18 with multiple sclerosis.

This clonotype was picked up many times. The V and J genes are TRBV6-4 and TRBJ2-3; 7 nucleotides match TRBD2. The CDR3 is 14 amino acids. V shed 2 bases and J 1 base; nucleotides not matched to a gene: 0. Germline CDR1 reads MRHNA; CDR2 reads SNTAGT. DNA of the CDR3: TGTGCCAGCAGTGACGCGGGAGGCACAGATACGCAGTATTTT. Encoded protein: CASSDAGGTDTQYF.

This rearrangement joins TRBV18 to TRBJ2-5; D uncertain. The CDR3 totals 12 residues. V lost 5 bases to trimming and J lost 0 bases, with 4 bases between them. The germline gives CDR1 KGHSH, CDR2 LQKENI. CDR3 in amino acids: CASSAYQETQYF. CDR3 sequence (DNA): TGTGCCAGCTCAGCCTACCAAGAGACCCAGTACTTC.

In regard to this clonotype: Germline is not matched at one junction end, which may reflect a read error. V gene TRBV10-3 combines with J gene TRBJ2-3; the D gene is possibly TRBD2 (7 bases). From germline, CDR1 is ENHRY and CDR2 SYGVKD. The CDR3 totals 17 residues. CDR3 sequence (DNA): TGTGCCATCAGTGAACGGGGGGCAACTACTAGCACAGGTACGCAGTATTTT. This translates into CAISERGATTSTGTQYF.

The chain uses TRBV9 and TRBJ2-3; no reliable D call. The germline CDR1 and CDR2 sequences are SGDLS and YYNGEE. There are 14 residues in the CDR3. Trimming took off 0 bases at V and 2 bases at J, with 7 bases between the two ends. Here the CDR3 reads CASSVDLLTDTQYF. The CDR3 nucleotides are TGTGCCAGCAGCGTAGATCTCCTCACAGATACGCAGTATTTT. Full variable domain (missing parts from reference TRBV9 and TRBJ2-3): DSGVTQTPKHLITATGQRVTLRCSPRSGDLSVYWYQQSLDQGLQFLIQYYNGEERAKGNILERFSAQQFPDLHSELNLSSLELGDSALYFCASSVDLLTDTQYFGPGTRLTVL.

This sequence joins TRBV12-3 or TRBV12-4 and TRBJ2-1; 9 bases map to TRBD2. This CDR3 contains 16 residues. The J segment lost 9 bases and the V segment lost 5 bases, leaving 14 bases of the junction unmatched. In nucleotides, the CDR3 is TGTGCCAGCAGTGGGCGGACTAGCGAAATGGAGGGTGAGCAGTTCTTC. Translated: CASSGRTSEMEGEQFF.

This clonotype appeared a few times. The J gene is TRBJ2-7, the V gene TRBV12-3 or TRBV12-4; the D call may be TRBD1 or TRBD2 (5 bases each). V was cut by 3 bases and J by 6 bases, with 12 bases left in between. This CDR3 comprises 13 residues. The CDR3: CASSFTRGTEQYF. The CDR3 region has the DNA TGTGCCAGCAGTTTTACGAGGGGAACCGAGCAGTACTTC.

This chain uses TRBV7-2 with TRBJ1-1, with D possibly being TRBD1 (6 bases). The V gene's germline CDR1 is SGHTA and CDR2 FQGNSA. Trimming stripped 6 bases from V and 11 bases from J, with 22 bases between. The CDR3 runs to 14 residues. Written as DNA, the CDR3 is TGTGCCAGCAGACCGGGACAACCGACCCCGCGTGCTTTCTTT. Encoded protein: CASRPGQPTPRAFF.

The rearrangement joins TRBV10-3 to TRBJ1-1; 7 positions agree with TRBD1. Germline CDR1 and CDR2: ENHRY and SYGVKD. The V and J ends lost 7 bases and 4 bases, in that order; junction bases with no gene match: 6. The length of the CDR3 is 13 residues. The CDR3 region has the DNA TGTGCCATCAACCCGCAGGGGGGCACTGAAGCTTTCTTT. Amino acids: CAINPQGGTEAFF.